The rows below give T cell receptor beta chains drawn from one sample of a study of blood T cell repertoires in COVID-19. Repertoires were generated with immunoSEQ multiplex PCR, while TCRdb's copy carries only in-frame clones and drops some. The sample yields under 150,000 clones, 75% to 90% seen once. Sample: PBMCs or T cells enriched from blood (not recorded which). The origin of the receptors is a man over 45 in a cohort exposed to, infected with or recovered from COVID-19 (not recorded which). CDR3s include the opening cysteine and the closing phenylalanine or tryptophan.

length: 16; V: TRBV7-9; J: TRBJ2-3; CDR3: CASSLRAEPRTDTQYF
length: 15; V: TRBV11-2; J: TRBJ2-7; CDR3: CASTPDRDPSYEQYF
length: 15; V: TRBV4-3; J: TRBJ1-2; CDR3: CASSPGQGAGYGYTF
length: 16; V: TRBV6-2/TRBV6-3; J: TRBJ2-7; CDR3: CASSPPGQGADYEQYF
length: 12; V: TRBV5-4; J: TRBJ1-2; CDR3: CASAPGNYGYTF
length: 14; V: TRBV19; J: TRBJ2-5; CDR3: CASSVTTGRETQYF
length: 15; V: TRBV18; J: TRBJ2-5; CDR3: CASSPPGQQQETQYF
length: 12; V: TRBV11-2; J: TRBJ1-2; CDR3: CASSLAPDGYTF
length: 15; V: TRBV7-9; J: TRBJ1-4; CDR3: CASSPTGQVNEKLFF
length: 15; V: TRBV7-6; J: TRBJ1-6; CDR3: CASSLDQGVNSPLHF
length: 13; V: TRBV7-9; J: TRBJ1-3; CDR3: CASRTGAGNTIYF
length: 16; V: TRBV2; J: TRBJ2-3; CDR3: CASSGPLAGGEDTQYF
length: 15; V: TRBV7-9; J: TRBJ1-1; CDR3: CASSWGTGANTEAFF
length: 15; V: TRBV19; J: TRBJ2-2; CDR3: CASSTRGRGTGELFF
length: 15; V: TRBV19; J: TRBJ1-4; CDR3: CASSTGRDRGQKLFF
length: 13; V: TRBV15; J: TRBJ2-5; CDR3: CATSRRGSGTQYF
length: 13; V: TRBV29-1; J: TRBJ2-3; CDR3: CSLNGVHGDTQYF
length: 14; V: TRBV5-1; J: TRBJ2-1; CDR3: CASSSFGQFNEQFF
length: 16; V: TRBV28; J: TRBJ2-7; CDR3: CASSFLLGGQNYEQYF
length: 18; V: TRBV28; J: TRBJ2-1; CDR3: CASSLFRQPSGIENEQFF
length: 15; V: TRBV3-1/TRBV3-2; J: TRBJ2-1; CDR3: CASSQGSGVYNEQFF
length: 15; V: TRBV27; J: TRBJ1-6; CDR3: CASRRGRGSGSPLHF
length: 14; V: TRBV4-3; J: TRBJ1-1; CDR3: CASSPHGGGTEAFF
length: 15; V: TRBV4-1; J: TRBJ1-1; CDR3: CASSLGQGAITEAFF
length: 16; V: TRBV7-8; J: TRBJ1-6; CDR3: CASSSILRSYNSPLHF
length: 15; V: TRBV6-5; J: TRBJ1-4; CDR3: CASSYSGGNIEKLFF
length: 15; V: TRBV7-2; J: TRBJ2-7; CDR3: CASSLLGTGTYEQYF
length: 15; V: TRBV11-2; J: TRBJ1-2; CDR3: CASSLGPQGYYGYTF
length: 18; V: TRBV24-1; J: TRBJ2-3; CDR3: CATSGLAGDVMSADTQYF
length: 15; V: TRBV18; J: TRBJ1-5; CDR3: CASSPRGMSNQPQHF
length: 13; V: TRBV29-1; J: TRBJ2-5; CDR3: CSALRGLGETQYF
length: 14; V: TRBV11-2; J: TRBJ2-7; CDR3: CASSHPGETYEQYF
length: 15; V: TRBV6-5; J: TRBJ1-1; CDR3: CASSSGTGRNTEAFF
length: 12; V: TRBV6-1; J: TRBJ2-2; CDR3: CASSLNTGELFF
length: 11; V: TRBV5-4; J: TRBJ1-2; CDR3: CASSWDNGYTF
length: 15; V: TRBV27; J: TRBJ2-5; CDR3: CASSPQRIIQETQYF
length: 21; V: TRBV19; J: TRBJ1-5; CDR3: CASSILLTGTGDLRSNQPQHF
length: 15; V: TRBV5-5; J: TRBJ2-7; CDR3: CASSLEWTGYYEQYF
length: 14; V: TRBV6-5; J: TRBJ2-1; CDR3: CASRGTGTYNEQFF
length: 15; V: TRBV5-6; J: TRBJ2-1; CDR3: CASSLGLAGVNEQFF
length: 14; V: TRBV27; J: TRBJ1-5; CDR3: CASSLGRGNQPQHF
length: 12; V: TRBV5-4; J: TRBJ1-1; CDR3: CASSSPELEAFF
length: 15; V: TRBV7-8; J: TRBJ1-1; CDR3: CASSPHGLMNTEAFF
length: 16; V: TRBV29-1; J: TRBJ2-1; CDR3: CSVSRVGGGSYNEQFF
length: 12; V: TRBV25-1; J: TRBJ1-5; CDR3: CASSDGNQPQHF
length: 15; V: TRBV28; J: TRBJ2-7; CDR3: CASSQLQGNPYEQYF
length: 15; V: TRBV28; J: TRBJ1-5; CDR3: CASSLLAFPYQPQHF
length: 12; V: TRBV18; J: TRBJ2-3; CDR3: CASSLQGDTQYF
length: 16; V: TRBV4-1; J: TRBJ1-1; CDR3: CASSQDSGTPNTEAFF
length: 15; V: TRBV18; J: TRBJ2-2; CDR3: CASSPSRQRTGELFF
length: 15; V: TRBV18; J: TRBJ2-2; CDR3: CASSPRTLNTGELFF
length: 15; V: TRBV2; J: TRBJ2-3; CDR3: CASRRLAGGTDTQYF
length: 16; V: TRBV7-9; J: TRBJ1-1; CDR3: CASSPTDRGVNTEAFF
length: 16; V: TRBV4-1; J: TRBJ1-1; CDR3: CASRTGQGHQNTEAFF
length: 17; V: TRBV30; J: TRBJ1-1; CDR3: CAWSPDRGRFMNTEAFF
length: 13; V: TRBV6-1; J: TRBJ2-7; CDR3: CASSRDFTYEQYF
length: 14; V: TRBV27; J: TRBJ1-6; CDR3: CASSFGGFNSPLHF